Listed here are 3 T cell receptor beta chains from one sample, sequenced in a study of cytomegalovirus exposure and HLA in healthy donors. PCR involved 60 Vbeta and 13 Jbeta primers. The repertoire was sequenced with immunoSEQ multiplex PCR; TCRdb's copy has only in-frame clones and lacks some. The sample lists more than 150,000 clones; roughly 80% were seen once. Specimen: PBMCs. The receptors stem from a boy aged 5-17 years in good health and CMV-seronegative.

On this clone: A read error may account for a junction end that differs from germline. V and J are TRBV7-9 and TRBJ2-1; maybe TRBD2 (5 bases). Germline V gives CDR1 SEHNR, CDR2 FQNEAQ (reference sequence). The CDR3 runs to 13 residues. The CDR3 DNA reads TGTGCCAGCAGCTCTCGGACTGATAACCCTCGGGTCTTC. Translated: CASSSRTDNPRVF.

This chain uses TRBV5-5 with TRBJ2-5, with D maybe TRBD1 (6 bases). Trimming shortened V by 4 bases and J by 5 bases, and 18 bases separated the two germline ends. The CDR3 contains 15 residues. CDR1 and CDR2 from the germline V gene are SGHKS and YYEKEE (reference sequence). The DNA of the CDR3 is TGTGCCAGCAGCGACACACAGGGTATTGTGGAGACCCAGTACTTC. Residues: CASSDTQGIVETQYF.

This clone was seen more than once but under ten times. CDR3 amino acids: CASTSLTGGDYGYTF. The CDR3, as DNA: TGTGCCAGCACCTCGCTGACAGGGGGGGACTATGGCTACACCTTC. The chain carries TRBV6-5 and TRBJ1-2; 9 positions match TRBD1. Losses at the gene ends were 7 bases for V and 3 bases for J; bases not matched to a gene: 9. The germline V gene encodes CDR1 MNHEY and CDR2 SVGAGI. The CDR3 is 15 amino acids.